These 16 T cell receptor beta chains were all obtained from the same sample, sequenced in a study of cytomegalovirus exposure and HLA in healthy donors (dated by TCRdb to about 2017). The protocol used for the library was the immunoSEQ multiplex PCR assay. For the multiplex PCR, a mixture combining 60 forward primers for TCR Vbeta segments and 13 reverse primers for TCR Jbeta segments was used. TCRdb took over this immuneACCESS table, retaining in-frame rearrangements with V and J assigned. Such tables are incomplete; in checked studies, under half of the missing clones stem from an unresolved V gene, and the remainder is unexplained. This sample gives some 96,000 clones in total; more than 70% of them show up just once. About 8.3% of the sample belongs to the ten largest clones. The sequenced material came from PBMCs. The source is a female donor in good health and CMV-seronegative.

The chain employs TRBV7-2 and TRBJ1-2; 10 bases map to TRBD1. Unmatched junction bases numbered 7, after V lost 4 bases and J lost 5 bases. CDR3 length equals 15 residues. The germline CDR1 and CDR2 sequences are SGHTA and FQGNSA. The CDR3 reads CASSWDRGQRYGYTF. The DNA of the CDR3 is TGTGCCAGCAGCTGGGACAGGGGTCAGAGGTATGGCTACACCTTC.

The rearrangement links TRBV4-3 to TRBJ1-1; 7 bases are shared with TRBD1. Germline V gives CDR1 LGHNA, CDR2 YSLEER. V was clipped by 1 base and J by 5 bases; unmatched bases: 4. This CDR3 comprises 14 residues. The chain's CDR3 is CASSQVQGRTEAFF. DNA for the CDR3: TGCGCCAGCAGCCAAGTACAGGGGCGAACTGAAGCTTTCTTT.

CDR3 bases: TGCGCCAGCACGGGAACCGGGACAGGGAACACTGAAGCTTTCTTT. It specifies CASTGTGTGNTEAFF. The chain couples TRBV5-1 to TRBJ1-1, with TRBD1 identical over 8 bases. The J segment lost 1 base and the V segment lost 6 bases, leaving 8 bases of the junction unmatched. In germline, CDR1 is SGHRS, CDR2 YFSETQ. The CDR3 is 15 amino acids.

This clone was seen a few times. The V and J genes are TRBV5-1 and TRBJ1-5; 11 nucleotides line up with TRBD1. This CDR3 comprises 14 residues. The trim removed 4 bases at V and 7 bases at J, leaving 4 bases unmatched. Germline V gene data show CDR1 as SGHRS and CDR2 as YFSETQ. The CDR3: CASSMGQGEQPQHF. CDR3 sequence (DNA): TGCGCCAGCAGCATGGGACAGGGGGAACAGCCCCAGCATTTT.

This rearrangement joins TRBV6-1 to TRBJ1-1; D is uncertain. V lost 1 base, J lost 5 bases, and 5 bases lay in between. Germline V gene data show CDR1 as MNHNS and CDR2 as SASEGT. The CDR3 consists of 12 residues. The CDR3 DNA reads TGTGCCAGCAGTGAAGGCAGAACTGAAGCTTTCTTT. Its translation: CASSEGRTEAFF.

The chain recombines TRBV5-1 with TRBJ1-6; TRBD1 agrees at 7 bases. Germline loops: CDR1 SGHRS, CDR2 YFSETQ. The CDR3 is made up of 13 amino acids. V was clipped by 4 bases and J by 5 bases; unmatched bases: 0. The CDR3 sequence: CASSGTDNSPLHF. The CDR3 DNA reads as TGCGCCAGCAGCGGGACAGATAATTCACCCCTCCACTTT.

About this clone: One end of the junction fails to match germline, which may point to a read error. This chain joins TRBV28 and TRBJ1-2; the D gene is possibly TRBD1 (5 bases). Germline V lookup: CDR1 MDHEN, CDR2 SYDVKM. This CDR3 has 14 residues. CDR3 residues: CAGSFAGKNYGYTF. The CDR3 DNA reads as TGTGCCGGCAGTTTCGCAGGGAAGAACTATGGCTACACCTTC.

J is TRBJ1-2 and V is TRBV2; 7 bases map to TRBD1. The ends lost 6 bases at V and 6 bases at J; junction bases unmatched: 4. The CDR3 length is 12 residues. Germline CDR1 and CDR2: SNHLY and FYNNEI. The CDR3 coding sequence is TGTGCCAGCAGCCAACAGGGGAATGGCTACACCTTC. Protein product: CASSQQGNGYTF.

The sample holds one count of this clone. The CDR3 DNA is TGTGCCAGTACGCAGGCTCAAAGCCCGTATGGCTACACCTTC. Translation gives CASTQAQSPYGYTF. V gene TRBV19 combines with J gene TRBJ1-2, with D uncertain. The CDR3 extends over 14 amino acids. V shed 7 bases and J shed 5 bases, with 17 bases lying between them. Germline V gene data show CDR1 as LNHDA and CDR2 as SQIVND (reference sequence).

The genes are TRBV15 and TRBJ1-2; 7 bases align to TRBD1. V lost 2 bases and J lost 2; bases outside the gene matches: 5. CDR3 length equals 15 residues. The germline V gene has CDR1 LNHNV and CDR2 YYDKDF (reference sequence). Written as DNA, the CDR3 is TGTGCCACCAGCAGAATGGACAGGATCAACTATGGCTACACCTTC. It codes for CATSRMDRINYGYTF.

Only a few counts were recorded for this clone. The CDR3 DNA reads TGTGCCAGTAGTGACCGGGACTTGGCCTACGAGCAGTACTTC. Its translation: CASSDRDLAYEQYF. The chain joins TRBV19 to TRBJ2-7; a possible D gene is TRBD2 (6 bases). This CDR3 is built from 14 residues. Trimming pared 5 bases from V and 2 bases from J, leaving 13 bases between. In germline, CDR1 is LNHDA, CDR2 SQIVND (reference sequence).

The genes are TRBV5-1 and TRBJ2-7; 7 nucleotides line up with TRBD1. The junction had 5 bases not matched to a gene; V was cut back by 2 bases and J by 3 bases. The CDR3 consists of 14 residues. Germline CDR1 SGHRS, CDR2 YFSETQ. In nucleotides, the CDR3 is TGCGCCAGCAGCTTAAACAGGGGAAACTACGAGCAGTACTTC. Residues: CASSLNRGNYEQYF.

The chain combines TRBV5-1 with TRBJ2-1; 7 bases are a match to TRBD1. The CDR3 consists of 19 residues. CDR1 SGHRS and CDR2 YFSETQ come from the germline V gene. Trimming at V came to 1 base and at J to 0 bases, leaving 13 bases not matched to a gene. The CDR3 is CASSLLGTVHQPSYNEQFF. The CDR3 DNA is TGCGCCAGCAGCTTGCTCGGGACAGTGCATCAGCCCTCCTACAATGAGCAGTTCTTC.

Comments on this clone: At one of its ends the junction is not consistent with the germline gene, which may arise from a read error. The rearrangement uses TRBV7-7 and TRBJ2-2; D is uncertain. This CDR3 has 13 amino acids. Germline-derived CDR1 and CDR2 are SSHAT and FNYEAQ (reference sequence). CDR3 bases: TGTGCTAGCAGCTCCACCGAGAACGGGGAGCTGTTTTTT. It yields the protein CASSSTENGELFF.

The V gene is TRBV27, the J gene TRBJ2-1, with 7 nucleotides matching TRBD2. The length of the CDR3 is 16 residues. The germline CDR1 and CDR2 sequences are MNHEY and SMNVEV (reference sequence). Losses at the gene ends were 5 bases for V and 0 bases for J; bases not matched to a gene: 7. CDR3 sequence reads: CASSPRAGVSYNEQFF. CDR3 nucleotide sequence: TGTGCCAGCAGTCCCCGGGCGGGAGTCTCCTACAATGAGCAGTTCTTC.

This clone was picked up one time. J is TRBJ1-6 and V is TRBV20-1; TRBD1 is a possible D gene (5 bases). Germline CDR1 is DFQATT and CDR2 is SNEGSKA (reference sequence). The CDR3 is 11 amino acids. The CDR3 loop reads CRPQGNSPLHF. As DNA, the CDR3 is TGCAGGCCTCAGGGAAATTCACCCCTCCACTTT.